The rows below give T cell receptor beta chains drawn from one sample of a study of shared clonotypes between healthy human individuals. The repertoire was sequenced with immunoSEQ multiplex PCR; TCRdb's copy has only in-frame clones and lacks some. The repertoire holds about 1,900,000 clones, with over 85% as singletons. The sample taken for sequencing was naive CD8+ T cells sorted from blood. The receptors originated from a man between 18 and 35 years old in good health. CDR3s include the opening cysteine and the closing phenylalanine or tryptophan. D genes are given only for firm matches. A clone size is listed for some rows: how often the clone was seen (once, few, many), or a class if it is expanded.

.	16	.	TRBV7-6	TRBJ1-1	CASSSGPGAWNTEAFF	TGTGCCAGCAGCTCCGGTCCCGGGGCGTGGAACACTGAAGCTTTCTTT
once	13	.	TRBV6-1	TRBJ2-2	CASSLAGGGELFF	TGTGCCAGCAGCCTCGCCGGTGGCGGGGAGCTGTTTTTT
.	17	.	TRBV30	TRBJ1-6	CAWLSGGTSSYNSPLHF	TGTGCCTGGCTAAGTGGTGGGACGAGCTCCTATAATTCACCCCTCCACTTT
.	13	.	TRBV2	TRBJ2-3	CASRDIATDTQYF	TGTGCCAGCAGAGACATCGCTACAGATACGCAGTATTTT
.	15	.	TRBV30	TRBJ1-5	CAWSAGTASNQPQHF	TGTGCCTGGAGTGCCGGGACCGCGAGCAATCAGCCCCAGCATTTT
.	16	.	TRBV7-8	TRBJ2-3	CASSLIPAGATDTQYF	TGTGCCAGCAGCTTAATCCCGGCAGGGGCCACAGATACGCAGTATTTT
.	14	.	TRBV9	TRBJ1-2	CASRAHLGAYGYTF	TGTGCCAGCAGGGCACACCTGGGGGCATATGGCTACACCTTC
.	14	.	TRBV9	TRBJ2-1	CASSAPPDYNEQFF	TGTGCCAGCAGCGCCCCCCCAGACTACAATGAGCAGTTCTTC
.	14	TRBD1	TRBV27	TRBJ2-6	CASLDRGGANVLTF	TGTGCCAGCTTGGACAGGGGTGGGGCCAACGTCCTGACTTTC
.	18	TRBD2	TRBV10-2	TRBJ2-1	CASSVSSGRVRAYNEQFF	TGCGCCAGCAGTGTGTCTAGCGGGAGGGTTAGGGCCTACAATGAGCAGTTCTTC
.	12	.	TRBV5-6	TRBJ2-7	CASSLGDTEQYF	TGTGCCAGCAGCCTGGGGGACACAGAGCAGTACTTC
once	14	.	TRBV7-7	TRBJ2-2	CASSSGPVTGELFF	TGTGCTAGCAGCTCCGGACCGGTCACCGGGGAGCTGTTTTTT
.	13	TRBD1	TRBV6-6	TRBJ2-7	CASSYDRVHEQYF	TGTGCCAGCAGTTACGACAGGGTCCACGAGCAGTACTTC